This TCR beta chain comes out of a study of blood T cells in healthy people across ages. To note about this clonotype: Its antigen remains unknown.

Study conclusions and caveats: It was the long-lived donors that had more naive CD4+ cells and higher diversity than aged donors. A strong correlation between TCR beta diversity and naive T cell percentage was seen.

Using a J-beta primer mix together with a sample-barcoded 5' primer, a second PCR was run for roughly 7 to 12 cycles. Each of the cDNA molecules was tagged by a template-switch adaptor with 12 random nucleotides. All samples yielded 2.5 million or more CDR3-containing paired-end reads. TCRdb re-called the 5' RACE reads through MiXCR, storing one row per CDR3 protein. The table shows approximately 1,000,000 distinct CDR3 sequences, with 40% to 50% occurring only once. The specimen sequenced was blood. The source is a woman aged 55-75 years in good health.

CDR3 amino acids: CASSHTSGKAGELFF. The CDR3 DNA reads as TGTGCCAGCAGTCATACTAGCGGGAAGGCCGGGGAGCTGTTTTTT. V usage is TRBV6-1 and J usage is TRBJ2-2; 10 bases are a match to TRBD2. The V gene end was trimmed by 5 bases and the J gene end by 6 bases; junction bases not matched to a gene: 6. Germline V gene sequence: CDR1 MNHNS, CDR2 SASEGT. The CDR3 sequence is 15 residues long.